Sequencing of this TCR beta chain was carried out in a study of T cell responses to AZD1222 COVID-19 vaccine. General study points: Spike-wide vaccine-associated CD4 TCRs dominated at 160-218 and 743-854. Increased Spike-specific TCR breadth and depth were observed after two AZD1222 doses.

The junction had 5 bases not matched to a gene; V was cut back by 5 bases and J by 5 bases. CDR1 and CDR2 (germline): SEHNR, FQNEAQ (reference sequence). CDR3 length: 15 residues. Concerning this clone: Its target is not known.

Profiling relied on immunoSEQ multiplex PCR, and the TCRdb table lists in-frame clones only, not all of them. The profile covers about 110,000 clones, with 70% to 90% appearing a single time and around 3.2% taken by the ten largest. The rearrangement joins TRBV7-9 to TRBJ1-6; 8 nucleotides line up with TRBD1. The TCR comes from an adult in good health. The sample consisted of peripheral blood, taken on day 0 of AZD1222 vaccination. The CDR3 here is CASSPGTGNNSPLHF. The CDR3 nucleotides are TGTGCCAGCAGCCCCGGGACAGGAAATAATTCACCCCTCCACTTT.